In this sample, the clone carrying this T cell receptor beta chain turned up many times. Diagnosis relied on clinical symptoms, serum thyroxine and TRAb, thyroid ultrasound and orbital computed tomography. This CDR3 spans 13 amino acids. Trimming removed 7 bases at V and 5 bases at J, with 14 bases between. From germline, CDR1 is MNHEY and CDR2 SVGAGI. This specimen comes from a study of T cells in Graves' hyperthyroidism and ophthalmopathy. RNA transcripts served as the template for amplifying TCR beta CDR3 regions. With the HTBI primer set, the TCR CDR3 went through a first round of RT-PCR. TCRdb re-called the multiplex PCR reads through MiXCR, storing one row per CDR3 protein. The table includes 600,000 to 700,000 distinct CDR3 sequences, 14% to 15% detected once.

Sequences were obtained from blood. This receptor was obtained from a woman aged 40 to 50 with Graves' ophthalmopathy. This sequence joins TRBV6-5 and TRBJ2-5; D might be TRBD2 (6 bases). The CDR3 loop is CASNQRGLETQYF. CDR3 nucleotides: TGTGCCAGCAACCAAAGGGGACTCGAGACCCAGTACTTC.